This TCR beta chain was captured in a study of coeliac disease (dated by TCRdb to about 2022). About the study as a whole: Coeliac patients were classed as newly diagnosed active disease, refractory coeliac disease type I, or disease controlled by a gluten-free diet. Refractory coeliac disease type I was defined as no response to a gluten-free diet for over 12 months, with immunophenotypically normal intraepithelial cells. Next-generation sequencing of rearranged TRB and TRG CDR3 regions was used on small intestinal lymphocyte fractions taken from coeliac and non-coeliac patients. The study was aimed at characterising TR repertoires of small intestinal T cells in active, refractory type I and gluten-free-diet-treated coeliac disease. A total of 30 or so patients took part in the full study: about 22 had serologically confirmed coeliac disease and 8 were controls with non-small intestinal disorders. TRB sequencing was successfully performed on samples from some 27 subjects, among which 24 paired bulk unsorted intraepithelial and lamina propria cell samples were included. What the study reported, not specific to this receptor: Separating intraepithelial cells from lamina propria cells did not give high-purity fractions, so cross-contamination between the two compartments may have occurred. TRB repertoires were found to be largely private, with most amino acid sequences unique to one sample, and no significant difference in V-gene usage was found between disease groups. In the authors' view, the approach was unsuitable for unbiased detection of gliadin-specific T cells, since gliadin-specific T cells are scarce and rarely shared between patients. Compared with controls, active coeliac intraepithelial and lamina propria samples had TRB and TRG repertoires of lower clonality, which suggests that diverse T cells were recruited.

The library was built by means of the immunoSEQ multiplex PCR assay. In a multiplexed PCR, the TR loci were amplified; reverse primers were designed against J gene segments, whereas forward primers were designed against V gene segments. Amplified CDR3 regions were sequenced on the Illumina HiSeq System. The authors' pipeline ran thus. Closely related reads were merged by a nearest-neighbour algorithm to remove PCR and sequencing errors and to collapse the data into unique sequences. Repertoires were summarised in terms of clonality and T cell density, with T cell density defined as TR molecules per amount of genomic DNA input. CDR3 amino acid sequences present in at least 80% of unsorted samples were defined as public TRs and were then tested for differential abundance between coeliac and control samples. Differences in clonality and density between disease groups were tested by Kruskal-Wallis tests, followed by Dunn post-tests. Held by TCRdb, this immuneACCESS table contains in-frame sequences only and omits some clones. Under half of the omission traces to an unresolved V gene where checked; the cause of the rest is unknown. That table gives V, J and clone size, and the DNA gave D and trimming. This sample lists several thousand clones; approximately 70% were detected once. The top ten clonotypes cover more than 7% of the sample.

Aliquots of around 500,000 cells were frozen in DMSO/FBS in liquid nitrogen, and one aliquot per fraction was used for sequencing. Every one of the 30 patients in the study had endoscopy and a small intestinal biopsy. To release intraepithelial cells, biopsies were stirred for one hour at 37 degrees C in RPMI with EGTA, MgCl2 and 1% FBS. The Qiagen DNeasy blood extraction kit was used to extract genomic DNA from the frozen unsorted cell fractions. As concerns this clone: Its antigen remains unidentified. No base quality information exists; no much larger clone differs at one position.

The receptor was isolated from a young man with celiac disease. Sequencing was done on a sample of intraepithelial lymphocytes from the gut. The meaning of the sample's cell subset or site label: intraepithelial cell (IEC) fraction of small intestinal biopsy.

The DNA sequence reads TGTGCCAGCAGCCCCGTGCGACTAGCGGGAGCGGAGACCCAGTACTTC. Its translation is CASSPVRLAGAETQYF. Recombination connected TRBV14 to TRBJ2-5, and TRBD2 aligns with 12 junction nucleotides. The cysteine opens and the phenylalanine closes a CDR3 of 16 amino acids. The sequence is cut down to CDR3 DNA, 48 bases in frame from base 1. The germline V end is reduced by 4 bases and the J end by 5 bases; junction bases left unmatched: 8. CDR1 is given as SGHDN and CDR2 as FVKESK, both from the germline V gene.